The source of this T cell receptor (beta chain) is a study of blood T cells in healthy people across ages (dated by TCRdb to between 2014 and 2017). For the wider study: In model experiments, template switching captured about one uniquely barcoded TCR beta cDNA molecule for every two T cells. Age-related changes in TCR beta repertoire diversity were measured in the study by deep sequencing normalized with unique cDNA molecular identifiers. Two additional independent replicas of 1 million unique cDNA reads from the same blood draw were analyzed for two donors (one aged 18 to 30 and one aged 80 or older). Donors of different ages were randomly distributed across sequencing lanes to avoid experimental bias. The donors were divided into four age groups: young (average approximately 16 years), middle-aged (roughly 42), aged (62) and long-lived (nearly 85). Study-wide conclusions, independent of this receptor: As age increased, observed TCR beta diversity per million T cells dropped in a roughly linear way, and a significant reduction was already evident by age roughly 36. Since profiling was done on bulk unsorted PBMCs, naive and antigen-experienced compartments could not be conclusively compared. Estimates of total diversity from one million sequenced T cells were regarded as lower bounds and underestimates. Because donor CMV infection status was unknown, age-related changes in expanded clonotypes were potentially confounded. Compared with the aged group, the long-lived group had more naive CD4+ T cells, fewer expanded clones and increased TCR diversity, suggesting age selection. The percentage of naive T cells measured by flow cytometry correlated strongly with observed TCR beta diversity.

Library generation was performed with 5' RACE. TCRdb shows the sequencer as Illumina HiSeq 2500. A second PCR of roughly 7 to 12 cycles was performed with a sample-barcoded 5' primer and a J-beta primer mix. Each TCR beta cDNA molecule received a unique molecular identifier from a template-switch 5' adaptor carrying 12 random nucleotides. At least 2.5 million CDR3-containing paired-end reads were obtained from each sample. All of the RNA was converted into first-strand cDNA using the Mint cDNA synthesis kit, with a TRBC-specific oligonucleotide serving as the primer. Following uracil-DNA glycosylase treatment, all cDNA underwent a first 18-cycle PCR with the universal primers M1SS and BC2_uni_R. Regarding the original processing steps: For normalization, 1 million high-quality reads, each with a distinct molecular identifier, were randomly selected from each sample. Reads with shared molecular identifiers were discarded instead of being binned into consensus sequences. CDR3 identification, clonotype clustering and error correction used MiTCR with a Q25 quality threshold and the strictest error-elimination algorithm. A nonparametric unseen species model with Euler transformation was used to estimate lower-bound total TCR beta diversity. The public reads were reanalyzed by TCRdb: fastp trimming at Q25, MiXCR alignment, in-frame beta chains only. Identical CDR3 proteins give one entry, which carries the most common genes and DNA. The V and J calls shown here were made by TCRdb, not taken from the authors' results. The sample data list 700,000 to 1,000,000 distinct CDR3 sequences, and 40% to 50% of these were observed just once. Together, the top ten hold around 21% of the sample.

Between the V and J ends, shortened by 3 bases and 6 bases respectively, the junction contains 14 bases. CDR1 and CDR2, looked up from the germline V gene (reference sequence), are SEHNR and FQNEAQ. The CDR3 numbers 15 residues from cysteine through phenylalanine. Of the read, only the CDR3 DNA is kept; its 45 bases are in frame from base 1. This clonotype was detected a few times. Its antigen has not been determined. There are no base qualities to consult, and no much larger clone falls within one base. The donors were roughly 39 Caucasian individuals from Russia, aged 6 to 90 years, who were systemically healthy. About 10 milliliters of peripheral blood were collected from each donor into EDTA-treated Vacutainer tubes. Ficoll-Paque density-gradient centrifugation was used to isolate PBMCs, with at least 7 million per sample. Total RNA, at least 6 micrograms per sample, was extracted from PBMCs with Trizol reagent. For every donor, flow cytometry on a PBMC aliquot measured the percentage of naive CD45RAhigh/CD27high T cells.

This TCR was recovered from a man in his 60s in good health. Sequenced material: blood. Recombination joined TRBV7-9 with TRBJ1-4; TRBD1 is possibly the D segment (5 matching bases). Here the CDR3 is given as CASSFKGEVDEKLFF. The sequence in DNA is TGTGCCAGCAGCTTTAAAGGGGAAGTCGATGAAAAACTGTTTTTT. Joined to the reference TRBV7-9 and TRBJ1-4 proteins, this CDR3 gives the full variable domain: DTGVSQNPRHKITKRGQNVTFRCDPISEHNRLYWYRQTLGQGPEFLTYFQNEAQLEKSRLLSDRFSAERPKGSFSTLEIQRTEQGDSAMYLCASSFKGEVDEKLFFGSGTQLSVL.